The 22 T cell receptor beta chains presented below share a single source sample, sequenced in a study of beta chain features in type 1 diabetes. Their antigens are not known. All of the isolated RNA was reverse transcribed, so expressed TCRB transcripts were sequenced. The repertoire was sequenced with immunoSEQ multiplex PCR; TCRdb's copy has only in-frame clones and lacks some. The sample carries about 150,000 clones, 7.8% recorded once. Whole-study results and caveats: Within each of all four CD4+ subsets, Type 1 diabetes patients had TCRB CDR3s that were moderately but significantly shorter.

Sequencing was performed on central memory CD4+ T cells from blood. The source is a woman in her forties with type 1 diabetes.

The chain is built from TRBV5-4 and TRBJ2-7; D possibly corresponds to TRBD2 (6 bases). Trimming left V 3 bases short and J 2 bases short, with 6 bases between. The CDR3 is 12 residues long. Germline loops: CDR1 SGHNT, CDR2 YYREEE (reference sequence). For the CDR3, the DNA is TGTGCCAGCAGCTGGGGGGCCTACGAGCAGTACTTC. Protein: CASSWGAYEQYF.

The chain has TRBV4-2 and TRBJ2-7; the D gene is possibly TRBD2 (5 bases). This CDR3 is 14 amino acids long. The V and J ends lost 0 bases and 7 bases respectively, with 13 bases between them. The germline V gene has CDR1 LGHNA and CDR2 YNFKEQ. The CDR3 coding sequence is TGTGCCAGCAGCCAAGAAGTGGGAGTGGGGGAGCAGTACTTC. As protein: CASSQEVGVGEQYF.

This clone showed up just a few times. This chain links TRBV5-6 with TRBJ1-5; no clear D. Per germline, CDR1 SGHDT and CDR2 YYEEEE. The CDR3 length is 13 residues. V shed 1 base and J shed 5 bases, with 7 bases lying between them. The CDR3 nucleotides read TGTGCCAGCAGCTTGAACCGGGATCAGCCCCAGCATTTT. This sequence encodes CASSLNRDQPQHF.

This clone came up a few times. This chain connects TRBV7-3 to TRBJ2-1; 7 bases map to TRBD2. The ends lost 5 bases at V and 16 bases at J; junction bases unmatched: 14. This CDR3 comprises 13 residues. The V gene's germline CDR1 is SGHTA and CDR2 FQGTGA. CDR3 region: CASSQPSAGESFF. CDR3 nucleotide sequence: TGTGCCAGCAGCCAACCAAGTGCGGGAGAAAGTTTCTTC.

This clone has a handful of counts. CDR3: CASSRREGQSSYEQYF. The CDR3 nucleotides are TGCGCCAGCAGCCGACGGGAGGGACAGTCATCCTACGAGCAGTACTTC. The chain recombines TRBV5-1 with TRBJ2-7; TRBD2 might be the D (8 bases). Deletions cut 4 bases from V and 1 base from J, with 18 bases between. From germline, CDR1 is SGHRS and CDR2 YFSETQ. The CDR3 is made up of 16 amino acids.

The V gene is TRBV5-6, the J gene TRBJ1-2, with TRBD1 matching 9 bases. Trimming removed 4 bases from V and 6 bases from J; junction bases left unmatched: 4. CDR3 length equals 13 residues. CDR1 and CDR2 (germline): SGHDT, YYEEEE. The chain's CDR3 is CASSGGQGDGYTF. In DNA form, the CDR3 reads TGTGCCAGCAGCGGGGGACAGGGAGATGGCTACACCTTC.

The chain combines TRBV9 with TRBJ1-1; the D is unclear. The CDR3 runs to 12 residues. Trimming took off 4 bases at V and 8 bases at J, with 12 bases between the two ends. CDR1 SGDLS and CDR2 YYNGEE come from the germline V gene. The DNA for the CDR3 is TGTGCCAGCAGCCCTTACAGTGCCGAAGCTTTCTTT. Translation: CASSPYSAEAFF.

The rearrangement joins TRBV9 to TRBJ1-5; unclear D gene. V was trimmed by 3 bases and J by 0 bases, leaving 4 bases between them. The CDR3 covers 13 residues. CDR1 and CDR2 from the germline V gene are SGDLS and YYNGEE. The CDR3, as DNA: TGTGCCAGCAGCGCCTATAGCAATCAGCCCCAGCATTTT. Amino acids: CASSAYSNQPQHF. The full variable domain, rest sourced from reference TRBV9 and TRBJ1-5, is DSGVTQTPKHLITATGQRVTLRCSPRSGDLSVYWYQQSLDQGLQFLIQYYNGEERAKGNILERFSAQQFPDLHSELNLSSLELGDSALYFCASSAYSNQPQHFGDGTRLSIL.

This chain uses TRBV5-4 with TRBJ2-7, with 8 nucleotides matching TRBD1. The CDR3 has 14 residues. V dropped 3 bases and J dropped 1; count of bases not matched to a gene: 3. Germline V CDR1 and CDR2: SGHNT, YYREEE (reference sequence). CDR3 loop: CASSSGQVSYEQYF. CDR3 bases: TGTGCCAGCAGCTCGGGACAGGTATCCTACGAGCAGTACTTC.

In its sample, this clone was seen a few times. The chain recombines TRBV9 with TRBJ1-2; D unclear. Germline V gene sequence: CDR1 SGDLS, CDR2 YYNGEE. The CDR3 has 12 amino acids. The V end was cut by 5 bases, the J end by 6 bases, with 11 bases between. The CDR3 sequence is CASSEAGDGYTF. DNA for the CDR3: TGTGCCAGCAGTGAGGCGGGAGATGGCTACACCTTC.

The rearrangement uses TRBV28 and TRBJ1-2, with D perhaps matching TRBD1 (5 bases). The length of the CDR3 is 14 residues. Trimming removed 6 bases from V and 4 bases from J, with 15 bases in between. Germline CDR1 MDHEN, CDR2 SYDVKM. Here the CDR3 reads CASSPPGKAYGYTF. CDR3 nucleotides: TGTGCCAGCAGCCCCCCAGGGAAGGCCTATGGCTACACCTTC.

At least ten counts were recorded for this clone. V and J are TRBV7-9 and TRBJ1-1, with D perhaps matching TRBD1 (5 bases). The CDR3 extends over 13 amino acids. With 1 base removed from V and 5 bases from J, the gap between germline ends came to 8 bases. Germline V gene sequence: CDR1 SEHNR, CDR2 FQNEAQ (reference sequence). Here the CDR3 DNA reads TGTGCCAGCAGCTTAGAGGGGAAGACTGAAGCTTTCTTT. This encodes CASSLEGKTEAFF.

The V call is TRBV6-4, the J call TRBJ1-5; D gene uncertain. Between the trimmed V and J ends, which lost 3 bases and 4 bases, there was a span of 7 bases. The CDR3 is 13 amino acids. Germline CDR1 is MRHNA and CDR2 is SNTAGT. The CDR3 nucleotides read TGTGCCAGCAGTGAACAGCTTAATCAGCCCCAGCATTTT. It is translated as CASSEQLNQPQHF.

This clone was seen a few times. The rearrangement joins TRBV5-1 to TRBJ2-1; TRBD2 matches at 9 bases. J was trimmed by 6 bases and V by 4 bases; bases with no gene match: 8. Germline V lookup: CDR1 SGHRS, CDR2 YFSETQ. The CDR3 consists of 15 residues. The CDR3 protein is CASSPLAGARNEQFF. The CDR3 coding sequence is TGCGCCAGCAGCCCCTTAGCGGGAGCTCGCAATGAGCAGTTCTTC.

This clone was picked up a small number of times. The CDR3 DNA reads TGCGCCAGCAGCCTATACCCCTCGACAGAAATCACTAACTATGGCTACACCTTC. Amino acid sequence: CASSLYPSTEITNYGYTF. This rearrangement joins TRBV4-3 to TRBJ1-2; D perhaps matches TRBD1 (5 bases). Germline CDR1 is LGHNA and CDR2 is YSLEER. This CDR3 is 18 amino acids long. V was cut by 4 bases and J by 0 bases, with 21 bases left in between.

This clone was observed many times. The chain links TRBV27 to TRBJ2-7; D might be TRBD1 (6 bases). CDR3 length: 14 residues. Trimming stripped 3 bases from V and 6 bases from J, with 15 bases between. Germline CDR1 MNHEY, CDR2 SMNVEV (reference sequence). The CDR3 loop reads CASSFGTPRGEQYF. CDR3 DNA: TGTGCCAGCAGTTTTGGGACACCACGCGGCGAGCAGTACTTC.

This clone has more than one count but fewer than ten. The V and J genes are TRBV11-2 and TRBJ2-2; 10 nucleotides align to TRBD2. The germline V gene has CDR1 SGHAT and CDR2 FQNNGV. Unmatched junction bases numbered 15, after V lost 7 bases and J lost 7 bases. CDR3 length: 17 residues. The CDR3 is CASKLPRGLAGDGELFF. The CDR3 DNA sequence: TGTGCCAGCAAACTCCCCAGGGGGCTAGCGGGAGACGGGGAGCTGTTTTTT.

This clone has only a few counts. This chain joins TRBV7-2 and TRBJ2-2; D call uncertain. This CDR3 comprises 15 residues. The germline V gene has CDR1 SGHTA and CDR2 FQGNSA. The V end lost 2 bases, the J end lost 2 bases, and 9 bases lay between the germline ends. CDR3 sequence (DNA): TGTGCCAGCAGCTTAAACAGAGATAACACCGGGGAGCTGTTTTTT. It encodes CASSLNRDNTGELFF.

This clone was seen more than once but under ten times. The chain is built from TRBV7-9 and TRBJ2-7; 8 bases are a match to TRBD2. The CDR3 is made up of 18 amino acids. Germline-derived CDR1 and CDR2 are SEHNR and FQNEAQ (reference sequence). J was trimmed by 0 bases and V by 5 bases; bases with no gene match: 15. CDR3 nucleotides: TGTGCCAGCAGCCGCGTTAAGGGCTCGGGAGGGGACTCCTACGAGCAGTACTTC. It translates to CASSRVKGSGGDSYEQYF. Filled out from reference TRBV7-9 and TRBJ2-7, the complete variable domain reads DTGVSQNPRHKITKRGQNVTFRCDPISEHNRLYWYRQTLGQGPEFLTYFQNEAQLEKSRLLSDRFSAERPKGSFSTLEIQRTEQGDSAMYLCASSRVKGSGGDSYEQYFGPGTRLTVT.

This chain joins TRBV6-5 and TRBJ1-1, with D tentatively TRBD1 (5 bases). This CDR3 is built from 14 residues. Trimming pared 7 bases from V and 4 bases from J, leaving 16 bases between. Germline CDR1 reads MNHEY; CDR2 reads SVGAGI. The DNA of the CDR3 is TGTGCCAGCAAACGACCAGGGATGGCCACTGAAGCTTTCTTT. Translated, it gives CASKRPGMATEAFF.

This clone was counted many times. V gene TRBV29-1 combines with J gene TRBJ2-1, with D perhaps matching TRBD2 (5 bases). CDR3 length equals 12 residues. V gave up 5 bases and J gave up 9 bases, with 14 bases separating them. Germline V gives CDR1 SQVTM, CDR2 ANQGSEA. CDR3 DNA sequence: TGCAGCGTTCAAAATTTGGCGGGTGAGCAGTTCTTC. This translates into CSVQNLAGEQFF.

There are a few counts of this clone. The chain joins TRBV30 to TRBJ1-5; possible D gene TRBD1, 6 bases. Germline V gene lookup returns CDR1 GTSNPN and CDR2 SVGIG (reference sequence). V was trimmed by 5 bases and J by 6 bases, leaving 14 bases between them. The CDR3 length is 13 residues. This chain's CDR3 is CAWSTGESQPQHF. The CDR3, as DNA: TGTGCCTGGTCGACAGGAGAGAGTCAGCCCCAGCATTTT.